This T cell receptor beta chain was sequenced during a study of blood T cell repertoires in COVID-19. Study overall: Nucleic acid was either cDNA or gDNA, and it came from T cells, B-cell-depleted T cells, or PBMCs.

Per the authors' pipeline: Reference gene primer amplification yielded estimated nucleated cell counts. Only in-frame clones appear in the TCRdb table, and some are missing; sequencing was by immunoSEQ multiplex PCR. The D gene and trimming were derived from the DNA, and the V and J assignments and clone size from that table. The profile covers over 100,000 clones, with 85% to 90% appearing a single time and 1% to 1.4% taken by the ten largest. V was pared by 2 bases and J by 4 bases, with 5 bases between. Germline CDR1 and CDR2: ENHRY and SYGVKD. The CDR3 runs to 13 residues. The chain recombines TRBV10-3 with TRBJ1-4; D gene uncertain. The source material was peripheral blood. The clonotype comes from a human donor in a cohort sampled during active COVID-19. CDR3 residues: CAISERVNEKLFF. In DNA form, the CDR3 reads TGTGCCATCAGTGAGAGAGTTAATGAAAAACTGTTTTTT.